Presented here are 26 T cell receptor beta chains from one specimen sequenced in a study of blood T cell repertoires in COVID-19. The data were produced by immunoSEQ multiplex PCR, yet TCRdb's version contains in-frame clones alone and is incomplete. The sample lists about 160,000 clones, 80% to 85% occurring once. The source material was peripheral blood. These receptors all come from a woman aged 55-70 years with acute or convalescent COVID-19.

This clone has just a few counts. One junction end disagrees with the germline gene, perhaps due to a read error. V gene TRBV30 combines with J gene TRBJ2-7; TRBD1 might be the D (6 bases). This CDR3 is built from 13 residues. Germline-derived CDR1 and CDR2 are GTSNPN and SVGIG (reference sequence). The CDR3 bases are TGCCCCCTGGGGGACATTGAGTATTACGAGCAGTACTTC. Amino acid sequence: CPLGDIEYYEQYF.

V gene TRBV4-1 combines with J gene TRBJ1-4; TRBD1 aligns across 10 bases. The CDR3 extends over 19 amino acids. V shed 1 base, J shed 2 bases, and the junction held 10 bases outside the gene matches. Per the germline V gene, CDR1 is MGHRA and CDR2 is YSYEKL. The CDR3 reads CASSQATGGGIGTNEKLFF. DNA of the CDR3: TGCGCCAGCAGCCAAGCGACAGGGGGCGGGATCGGCACTAATGAAAAACTGTTTTTT.

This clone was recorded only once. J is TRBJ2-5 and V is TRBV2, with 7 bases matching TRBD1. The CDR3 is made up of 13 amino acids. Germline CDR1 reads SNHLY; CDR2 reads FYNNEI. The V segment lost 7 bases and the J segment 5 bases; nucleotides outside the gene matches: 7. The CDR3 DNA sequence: TGTGCCAGCACCCCACAGGGGATGGAGACCCAGTACTTC. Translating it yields CASTPQGMETQYF.

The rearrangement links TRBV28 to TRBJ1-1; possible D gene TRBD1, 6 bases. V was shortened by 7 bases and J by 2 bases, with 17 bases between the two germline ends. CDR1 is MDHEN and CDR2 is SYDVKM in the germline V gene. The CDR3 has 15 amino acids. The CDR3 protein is CASTRVDRTNTEAFF. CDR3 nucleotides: TGTGCCAGCACCCGAGTTGACAGGACCAACACTGAAGCTTTCTTT.

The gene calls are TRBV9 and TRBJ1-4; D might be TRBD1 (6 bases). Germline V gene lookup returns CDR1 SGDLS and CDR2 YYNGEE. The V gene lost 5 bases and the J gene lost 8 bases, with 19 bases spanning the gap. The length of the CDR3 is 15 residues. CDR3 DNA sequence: TGTGCCAGCAGTAGGGACAATCGGCAGGGGGAAAAACTGTTTTTT. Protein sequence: CASSRDNRQGEKLFF.

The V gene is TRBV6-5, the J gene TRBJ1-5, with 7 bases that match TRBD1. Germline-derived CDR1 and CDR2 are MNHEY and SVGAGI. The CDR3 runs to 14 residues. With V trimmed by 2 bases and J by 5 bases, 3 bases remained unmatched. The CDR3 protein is CASSYRGGDQPQHF. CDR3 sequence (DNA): TGTGCCAGCAGTTACAGAGGGGGCGATCAGCCCCAGCATTTT.

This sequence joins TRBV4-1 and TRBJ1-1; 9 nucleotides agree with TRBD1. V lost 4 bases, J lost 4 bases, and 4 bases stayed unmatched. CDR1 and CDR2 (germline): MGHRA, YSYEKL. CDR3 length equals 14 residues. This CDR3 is CASSRGTGTTEAFF. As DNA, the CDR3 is TGCGCCAGCAGCCGAGGGACAGGGACCACTGAAGCTTTCTTT.

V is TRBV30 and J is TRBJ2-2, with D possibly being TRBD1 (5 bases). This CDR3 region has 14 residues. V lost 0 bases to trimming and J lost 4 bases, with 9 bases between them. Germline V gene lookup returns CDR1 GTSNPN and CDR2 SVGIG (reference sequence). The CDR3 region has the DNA TGTGCCTGGAGTGTACAGACAGTCACCGGGGAGCTGTTTTTT. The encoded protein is CAWSVQTVTGELFF.

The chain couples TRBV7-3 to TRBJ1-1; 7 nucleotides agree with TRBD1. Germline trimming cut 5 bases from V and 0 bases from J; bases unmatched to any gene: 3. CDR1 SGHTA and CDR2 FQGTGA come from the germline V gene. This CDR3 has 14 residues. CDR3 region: CASSATGVNTEAFF. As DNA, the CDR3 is TGTGCCAGCAGCGCCACAGGGGTGAACACTGAAGCTTTCTTT.

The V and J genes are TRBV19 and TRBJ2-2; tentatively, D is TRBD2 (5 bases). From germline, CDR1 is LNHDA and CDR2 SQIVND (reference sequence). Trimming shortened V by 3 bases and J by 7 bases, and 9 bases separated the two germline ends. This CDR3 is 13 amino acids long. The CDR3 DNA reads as TGTGCCAGTAGTATCTGGGGAGTCGGGGAGCTGTTTTTT. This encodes CASSIWGVGELFF.

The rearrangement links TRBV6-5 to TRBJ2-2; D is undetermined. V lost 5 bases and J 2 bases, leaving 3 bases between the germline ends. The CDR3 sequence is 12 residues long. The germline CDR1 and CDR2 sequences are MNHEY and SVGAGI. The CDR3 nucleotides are TGTGCCAGCAGTATAAACACCGGGGAGCTGTTTTTT. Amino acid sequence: CASSINTGELFF.

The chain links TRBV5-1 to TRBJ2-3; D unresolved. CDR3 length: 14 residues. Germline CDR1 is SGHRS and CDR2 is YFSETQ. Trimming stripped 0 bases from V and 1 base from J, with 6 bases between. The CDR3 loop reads CASSLGSRTDTQYF. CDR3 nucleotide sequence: TGCGCCAGCAGCTTGGGGAGCCGCACAGATACGCAGTATTTT.

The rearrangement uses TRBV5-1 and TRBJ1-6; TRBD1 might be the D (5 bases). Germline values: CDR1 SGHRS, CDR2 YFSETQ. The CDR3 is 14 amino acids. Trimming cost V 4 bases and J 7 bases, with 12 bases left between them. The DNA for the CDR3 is TGCGCCAGCAGCCGTGGGGGACTAAATTCACCCCTCCACTTT. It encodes CASSRGGLNSPLHF.

The DNA for the CDR3 is TGCGCCAGCAGCCAAGGACAGAATCAGCCCCAGCATTTT. Protein product: CASSQGQNQPQHF. The chain has TRBV5-1 and TRBJ1-5, with D maybe TRBD1 (6 bases). Trimming shortened V by 4 bases and J by 4 bases, and 9 bases separated the two germline ends. The germline V gene has CDR1 SGHRS and CDR2 YFSETQ. The CDR3 is made up of 13 amino acids.

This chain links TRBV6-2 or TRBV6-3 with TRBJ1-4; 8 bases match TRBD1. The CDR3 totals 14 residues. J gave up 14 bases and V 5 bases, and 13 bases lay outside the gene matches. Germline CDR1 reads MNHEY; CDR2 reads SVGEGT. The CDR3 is CASSPSPGQGNLFF. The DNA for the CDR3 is TGTGCCAGCAGTCCAAGTCCCGGACAGGGTAACCTGTTTTTT.

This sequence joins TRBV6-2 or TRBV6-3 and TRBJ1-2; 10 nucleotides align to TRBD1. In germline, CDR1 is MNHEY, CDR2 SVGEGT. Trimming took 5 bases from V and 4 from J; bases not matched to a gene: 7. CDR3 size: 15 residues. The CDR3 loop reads CASSKPGQGSYGYTF. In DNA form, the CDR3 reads TGTGCCAGCAGTAAACCGGGACAGGGGAGCTATGGCTACACCTTC.

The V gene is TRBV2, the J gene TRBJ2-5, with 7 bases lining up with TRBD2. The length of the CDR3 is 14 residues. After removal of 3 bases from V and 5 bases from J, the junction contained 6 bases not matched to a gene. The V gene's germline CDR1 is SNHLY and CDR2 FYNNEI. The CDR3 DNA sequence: TGTGCCAGCAGTGAGACTAGCCGAGAGGAGACCCAGTACTTC. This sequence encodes CASSETSREETQYF.

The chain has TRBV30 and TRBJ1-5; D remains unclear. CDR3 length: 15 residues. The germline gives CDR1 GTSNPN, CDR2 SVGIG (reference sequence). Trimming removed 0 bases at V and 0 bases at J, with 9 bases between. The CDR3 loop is CAWSVRRDSNQPQHF. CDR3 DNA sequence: TGTGCCTGGAGTGTACGGAGGGATAGCAATCAGCCCCAGCATTTT.

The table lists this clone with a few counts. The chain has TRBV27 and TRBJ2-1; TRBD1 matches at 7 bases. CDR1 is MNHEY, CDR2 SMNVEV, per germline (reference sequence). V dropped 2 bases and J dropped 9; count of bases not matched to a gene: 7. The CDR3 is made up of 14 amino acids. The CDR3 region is CASSLGTTGAEQFF. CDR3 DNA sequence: TGTGCCAGCAGTTTAGGTACAACAGGGGCTGAGCAGTTCTTC.

The CDR3 DNA reads TGCGCCAGCAGCGCTCGGACAGGGGTGAACACCGGGGAGCTGTTTTTT. Its protein is CASSARTGVNTGELFF. The J gene is TRBJ2-2, the V gene TRBV4-3, with 9 bases fitting TRBD1. CDR1 and CDR2 from the germline V gene are LGHNA and YSLEER. Trimming removed 5 bases from V and 1 base from J; junction bases left unmatched: 5. The CDR3 extends over 16 amino acids.

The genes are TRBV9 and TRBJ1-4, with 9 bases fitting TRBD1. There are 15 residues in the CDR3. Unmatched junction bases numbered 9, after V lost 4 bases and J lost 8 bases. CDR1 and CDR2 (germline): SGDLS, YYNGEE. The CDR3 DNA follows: TGTGCCAGCAGCCCCGGGGACAGGGTGGGAGAAAAACTGTTTTTT. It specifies CASSPGDRVGEKLFF.

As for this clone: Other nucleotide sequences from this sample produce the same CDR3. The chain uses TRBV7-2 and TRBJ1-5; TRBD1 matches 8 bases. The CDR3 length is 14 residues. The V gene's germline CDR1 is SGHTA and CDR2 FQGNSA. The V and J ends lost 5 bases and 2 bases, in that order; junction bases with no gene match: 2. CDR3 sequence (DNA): TGTGCCAGCAGCCTGGGACAGGGCAATCAGCCCCAGCATTTT. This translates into CASSLGQGNQPQHF.

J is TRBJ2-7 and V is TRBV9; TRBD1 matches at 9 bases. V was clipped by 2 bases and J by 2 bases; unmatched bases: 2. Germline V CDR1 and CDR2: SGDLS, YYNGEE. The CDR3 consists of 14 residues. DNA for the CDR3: TGTGCCAGCAGCGTCAGGGACAGGGCCTACGAGCAGTACTTC. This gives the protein CASSVRDRAYEQYF.

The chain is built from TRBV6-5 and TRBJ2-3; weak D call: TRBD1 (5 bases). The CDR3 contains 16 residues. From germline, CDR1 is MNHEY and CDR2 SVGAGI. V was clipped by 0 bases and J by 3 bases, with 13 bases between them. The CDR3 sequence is CASSYSSDKRTDTQYF. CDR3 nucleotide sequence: TGTGCCAGCAGTTACTCTTCGGACAAACGGACAGATACGCAGTATTTT.

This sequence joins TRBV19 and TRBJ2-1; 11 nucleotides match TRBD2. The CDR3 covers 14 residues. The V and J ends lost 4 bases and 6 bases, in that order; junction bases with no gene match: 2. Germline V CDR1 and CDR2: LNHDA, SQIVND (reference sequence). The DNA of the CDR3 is TGTGCCAGTAGTAGGGGGACTAGCGGCAATGAGCAGTTCTTC. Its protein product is CASSRGTSGNEQFF.

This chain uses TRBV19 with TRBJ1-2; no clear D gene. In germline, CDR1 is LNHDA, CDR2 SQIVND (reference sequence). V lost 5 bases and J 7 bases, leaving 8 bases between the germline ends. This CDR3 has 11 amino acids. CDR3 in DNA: TGTGCCAGTAGTGTCAGAGGTGGCTACACCTTC. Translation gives CASSVRGGYTF.